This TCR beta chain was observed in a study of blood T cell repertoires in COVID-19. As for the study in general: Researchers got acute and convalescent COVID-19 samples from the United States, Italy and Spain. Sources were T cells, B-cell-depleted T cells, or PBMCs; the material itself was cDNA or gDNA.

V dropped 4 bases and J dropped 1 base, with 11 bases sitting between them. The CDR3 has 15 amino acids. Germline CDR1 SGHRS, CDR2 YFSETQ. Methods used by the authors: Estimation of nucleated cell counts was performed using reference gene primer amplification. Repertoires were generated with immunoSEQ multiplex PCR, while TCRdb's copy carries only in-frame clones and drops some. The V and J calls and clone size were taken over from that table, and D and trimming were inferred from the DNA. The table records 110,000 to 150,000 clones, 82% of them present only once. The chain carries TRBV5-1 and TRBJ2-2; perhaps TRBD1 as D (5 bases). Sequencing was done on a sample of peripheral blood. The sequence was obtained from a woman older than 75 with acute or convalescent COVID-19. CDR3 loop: CASSIRQQNTGELFF. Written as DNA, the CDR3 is TGCGCCAGCAGCATCCGACAGCAGAACACCGGGGAGCTGTTTTTT.